The T cell receptor beta chain described here comes from a study of regulatory T cells in long-lasting Graves disease. This clonotype was counted between two and nine times. What it recognizes is unknown. General study findings and limits: Accuracy was possibly reduced by small sample size. Persistent disease showed a preference for TRBV28, TRBJ1-2 and TRBJ2-5. TCR diversity was lower in persistent Graves' patients than in newly diagnosed ones.

Sample time point: persistent/refractory GD, antithyroid drugs over 5 years with positive TRAb. The TCR library was made from RNA that had been extracted from PBMCs in TRIzol. Graves' disease diagnosis was established per American Thyroid Association guidelines. CDR1 and CDR2 (germline): SQVTM, ANQGSEA. V dropped 3 bases and J dropped 6 bases, with 12 bases sitting between them. This CDR3 is built from 12 residues. Library construction for TCR beta used iRepertoire HTBI primers and Arm-PCR of CDR3 regions. TCRdb passed the multiplex PCR reads through MiXCR, listing each CDR3 protein once. The table records around 510,000 distinct CDR3 sequences, more than 20% of them present only once.

The sample consisted of peripheral blood mononuclear cells (PBMCs), taken when the disease was refractory, from a patient treated with antithyroid drugs. This chain links TRBV29-1 with TRBJ2-7; D is possibly TRBD2 (7 bases). This receptor was obtained from a female donor with Graves disease. CDR3 in DNA: TGCAGCGTTGATTCCGGGGGGCGCGAGCAGTACTTC. Translation gives CSVDSGGREQYF.